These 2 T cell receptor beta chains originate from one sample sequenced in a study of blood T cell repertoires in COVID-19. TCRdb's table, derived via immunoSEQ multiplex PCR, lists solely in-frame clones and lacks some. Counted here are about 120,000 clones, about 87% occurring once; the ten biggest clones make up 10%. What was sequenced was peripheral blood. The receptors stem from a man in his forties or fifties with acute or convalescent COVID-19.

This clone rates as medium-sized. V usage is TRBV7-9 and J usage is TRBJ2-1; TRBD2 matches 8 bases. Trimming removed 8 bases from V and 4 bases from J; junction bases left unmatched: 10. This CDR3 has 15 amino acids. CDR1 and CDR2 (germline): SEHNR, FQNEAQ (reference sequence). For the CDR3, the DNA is TGTGCCAGCGGGGCGGAGCGGGGGCCTTACAATGAGCAGTTCTTC. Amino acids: CASGAERGPYNEQFF.

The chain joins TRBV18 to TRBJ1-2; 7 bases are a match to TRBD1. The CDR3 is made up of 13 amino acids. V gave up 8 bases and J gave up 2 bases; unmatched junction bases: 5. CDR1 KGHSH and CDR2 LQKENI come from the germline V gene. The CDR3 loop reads CASESGQNYGYTF. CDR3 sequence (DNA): TGTGCCAGCGAATCGGGACAGAACTATGGCTACACCTTC. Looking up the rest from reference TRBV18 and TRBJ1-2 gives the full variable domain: NAGVMQNPRHLVRRRGQEARLRCSPMKGHSHVYWYRQLPEEGLKFMVYLQKENIIDESGMPKERFSAEFPKEGPSILRIQQVVRGDSAAYFCASESGQNYGYTFGSGTRLTVV.